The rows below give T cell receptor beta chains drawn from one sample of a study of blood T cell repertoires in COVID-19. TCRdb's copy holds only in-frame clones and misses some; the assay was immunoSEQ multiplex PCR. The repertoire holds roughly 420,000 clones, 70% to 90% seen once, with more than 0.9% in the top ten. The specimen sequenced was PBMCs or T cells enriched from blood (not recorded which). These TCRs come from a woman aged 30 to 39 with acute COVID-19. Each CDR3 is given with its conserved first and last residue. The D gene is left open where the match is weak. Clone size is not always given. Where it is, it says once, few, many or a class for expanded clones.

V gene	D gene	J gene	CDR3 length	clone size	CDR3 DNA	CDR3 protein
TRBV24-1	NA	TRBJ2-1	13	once	TGTGCCACCAGTGCCGGCGGGGTCCATGAGCAGTTCTTC	CATSAGGVHEQFF
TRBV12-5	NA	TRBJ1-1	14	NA	TGTGCTAGTGGTTTGGTATCAGGACAGCGGGAAGCTTTCTTT	CASGLVSGQREAFF
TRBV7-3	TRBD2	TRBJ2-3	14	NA	TGTGCCAGCAGCCAAGGACTAGCGACAGATACGCAGTATTTT	CASSQGLATDTQYF
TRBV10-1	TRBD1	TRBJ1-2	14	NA	TGCGCCAGCAGTGAGAATCAGGGGGCCGGTGGCTACACCTTC	CASSENQGAGGYTF
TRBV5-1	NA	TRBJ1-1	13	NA	TGCGCCAGCAGCTTGGCCACGGGAGGTGAAGCTTTCTTT	CASSLATGGEAFF
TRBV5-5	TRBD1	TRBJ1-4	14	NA	TGTGCCAGCAGCAAGGGACAGCATAATGAAAAACTGTTTTTT	CASSKGQHNEKLFF
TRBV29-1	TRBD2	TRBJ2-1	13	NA	TGCAGCGTTGAAGCTAGCGGCTACAATGAGCAGTTCTTC	CSVEASGYNEQFF
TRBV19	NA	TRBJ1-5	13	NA	TGTGCCAGTAGTATTTCAGGGGACCAGCCCCAGCATTTT	CASSISGDQPQHF
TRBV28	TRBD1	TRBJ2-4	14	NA	TGTGCCAGCGCCATGCAGGGGGCGCGGAACATTCAGTACTTC	CASAMQGARNIQYF
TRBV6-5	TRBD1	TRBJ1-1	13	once	TGTGCCAGCAAACGAGCAGGGGGCACTGAAGCTTTCTTT	CASKRAGGTEAFF
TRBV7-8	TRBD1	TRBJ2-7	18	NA	TGTGCCAGCAGCGCAAGAACCAACTTAGACAGGGGCTCCTACGAGCAGTACTTC	CASSARTNLDRGSYEQYF
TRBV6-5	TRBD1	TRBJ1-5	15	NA	TGTGCCAGCATCCTGGGACAGGGAGTAGGACAGCCCCAGCATTTT	CASILGQGVGQPQHF
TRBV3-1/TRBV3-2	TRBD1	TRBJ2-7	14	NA	TGTGCCAGCAGCCCGGACAGGGCTCCCTACGAGCAGTACTTC	CASSPDRAPYEQYF
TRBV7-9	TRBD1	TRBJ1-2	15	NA	TGTGCCAGCAGCTTAGTTTGGGCAGGGGGCTATGGCTACACCTTC	CASSLVWAGGYGYTF
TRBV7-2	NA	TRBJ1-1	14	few	TGTGCCAGCAGCCCTAGCCCGTGGGGGGGGAGCGCTTTCTTT	CASSPSPWGGSAFF
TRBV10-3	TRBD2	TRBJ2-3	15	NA	TGTGCCATCAGTGGACCAGCGGGAGACACAGATACGCAGTATTTT	CAISGPAGDTDTQYF
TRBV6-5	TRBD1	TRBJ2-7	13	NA	TGTGCCAGCAGTACCGGGACAGTCTACGAGCAGTACTTC	CASSTGTVYEQYF
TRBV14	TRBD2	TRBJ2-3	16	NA	TGTGCCAGCAGCCAAGGAGGTAGCGGGGTGGGAGATACGCAGTATTTT	CASSQGGSGVGDTQYF
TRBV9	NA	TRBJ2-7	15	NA	TGTGCCAGCAGCGTAGACGACAGCTCTTCCTACGAGCAGTACTTC	CASSVDDSSSYEQYF
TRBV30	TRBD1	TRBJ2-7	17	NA	TGTGCCTGGAGTGTAAAATTATGGACAGGTGAGGCCTACGAGCAGTACTTC	CAWSVKLWTGEAYEQYF
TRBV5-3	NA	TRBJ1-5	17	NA	TGTGCCAGAAGCTTGAGAAGGGCGCGGGGGGCAAGGCAGCCCCAGCATTTT	CARSLRRARGARQPQHF
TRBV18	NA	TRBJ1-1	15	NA	TGTGCCAGCTCACCCACTTTGGTCGAGAACACTGAAGCTTTCTTT	CASSPTLVENTEAFF
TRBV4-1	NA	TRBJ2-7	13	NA	TGCGCCAGCAGCCAACGTCAGGACTACGAGCAGTACTTC	CASSQRQDYEQYF
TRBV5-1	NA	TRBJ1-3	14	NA	TGCGCCAGCAGCTTGTTGGGGGGACGAAACACCATATATTTT	CASSLLGGRNTIYF
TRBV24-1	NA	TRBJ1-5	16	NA	TGTGCCACCAGTGATTCCGACGGGGGAACCAATCAGCCCCAGCATTTT	CATSDSDGGTNQPQHF
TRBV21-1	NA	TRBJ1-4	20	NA	TGTGCCAGCAGCAAAGAACGAGGATCCGGGACAGGGCGGACTAATGAAAAACTGTTTTTT	CASSKERGSGTGRTNEKLFF
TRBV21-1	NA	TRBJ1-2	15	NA	TGTGCCAGCAGCCCTCGGGACAGGGCTGTCTATGGCTACACCTTC	CASSPRDRAVYGYTF
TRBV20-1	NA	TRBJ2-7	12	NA	TGCAGTGCTAGTCTACAGGGATACGAGCAGTACTTC	CSASLQGYEQYF
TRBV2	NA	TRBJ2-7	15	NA	TGTGCCAGCAGTAAGGAGGGGGCTGGGTCCTACGAGCAGTACTTC	CASSKEGAGSYEQYF
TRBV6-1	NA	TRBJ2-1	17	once	TGTGCCAGCAGTGAATATCGGGGTTCCCGCTCCTACAATGAGCAGTTCTTC	CASSEYRGSRSYNEQFF
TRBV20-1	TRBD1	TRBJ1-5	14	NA	TGCAGTGCTAGTCCGACAGGGGTAGGGCAGCCCCAGCATTTT	CSASPTGVGQPQHF
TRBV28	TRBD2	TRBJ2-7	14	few	TGTGCCAGCAGTCTGAGCGGGGGGTTTAACGAGCAGTACTTC	CASSLSGGFNEQYF
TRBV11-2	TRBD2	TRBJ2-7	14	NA	TGTGCCAGCAGCTTGTCGGGGGGGACCTACGAGCAGTACTTC	CASSLSGGTYEQYF
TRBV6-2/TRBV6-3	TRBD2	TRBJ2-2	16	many	TGTGCCAGCAGCCGGACTAGCGGGGTATACACCGGGGAGCTGTTTTTT	CASSRTSGVYTGELFF
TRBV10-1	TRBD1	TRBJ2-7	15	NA	TGCGCCAGCAGCGAGACGGGACAGCCAGCCTACGAGCAGTACTTC	CASSETGQPAYEQYF
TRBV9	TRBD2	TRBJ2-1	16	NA	TGTGCCAGCAGCGTAGTGGGCGGGGGGCCCCTTTATGAGCAGTTCTTC	CASSVVGGGPLYEQFF
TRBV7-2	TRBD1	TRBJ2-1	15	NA	TGTGCCAGCAGCACCCGGACAGGGGCGATTGTCGAGCAGTTCTTC	CASSTRTGAIVEQFF
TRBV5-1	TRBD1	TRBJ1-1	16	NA	TGCGCCAGCAGCTTGGCCCCGGACAGGACCAACACTGAAGCTTTCTTT	CASSLAPDRTNTEAFF
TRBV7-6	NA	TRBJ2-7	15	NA	TGTGCCAGCAGCCTCGGGGGAGACGGTTCCTACGAGCAGTACTTC	CASSLGGDGSYEQYF
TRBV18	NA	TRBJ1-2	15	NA	TGTGCCAGCTCACCAAACAGGGTTGATACCTATGGCTACACCTTC	CASSPNRVDTYGYTF
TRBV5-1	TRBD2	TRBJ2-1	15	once	TGCGCCAGCAGCGGGACTAGCGGGGGATACAATGAGCAGTTCTTC	CASSGTSGGYNEQFF
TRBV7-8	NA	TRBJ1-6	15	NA	TGTGCCAGCAACGTACAGGGTTCCTATAATTCACCCCTCCACTTT	CASNVQGSYNSPLHF
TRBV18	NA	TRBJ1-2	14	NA	TGTGCCAGCTCACCTTTCGACAGGAACTATGGCTACACCTTC	CASSPFDRNYGYTF
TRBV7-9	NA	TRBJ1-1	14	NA	TGTGCCAGCAGCTTAAGGGGGACGGGCACTGAAGCTTTCTTT	CASSLRGTGTEAFF
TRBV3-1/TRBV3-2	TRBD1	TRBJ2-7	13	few	TGTGCCAGCAGCCCGTGGGACAGCTACGAGCAGTACTTC	CASSPWDSYEQYF
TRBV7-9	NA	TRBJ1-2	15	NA	TGTGCCAGCAGCAACCCGGGGGGAACAAGCTATGGCTACACCTTC	CASSNPGGTSYGYTF
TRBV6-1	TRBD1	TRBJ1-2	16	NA	TGTGCCAGCAGTGAACCCGGGACAGGCGCTAACTATGGCTACACCTTC	CASSEPGTGANYGYTF
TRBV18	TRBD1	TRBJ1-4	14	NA	TGTGCCAGCTCGGTACAGGGGGCCGGTGAAAAACTGTTTTTT	CASSVQGAGEKLFF
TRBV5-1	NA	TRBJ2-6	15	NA	TGCGCCAGCAGCTCCTTTGCTGGGGGGACCAACGTCCTGACTTTC	CASSSFAGGTNVLTF
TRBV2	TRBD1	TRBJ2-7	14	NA	TGTGCCAGCAGAGCCGGGACAGGGTCCTACGAGCAGTACTTC	CASRAGTGSYEQYF
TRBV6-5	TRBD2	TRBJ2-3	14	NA	TGTGCCAGCAGGTCTAGCGGGAGCACAGATACGCAGTATTTT	CASRSSGSTDTQYF
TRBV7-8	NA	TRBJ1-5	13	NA	TGTGCCAGCAGCCGGACATCTTGGCAGCCCCAGCATTTT	CASSRTSWQPQHF
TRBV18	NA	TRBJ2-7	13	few	TGTGCCAGCTCACCCGGGCCGGCGGGGGAGCAGTACTTC	CASSPGPAGEQYF
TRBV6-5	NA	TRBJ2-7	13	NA	TGTGCCAGCAGTTACTCACCGAGCTACGAGCAGTACTTC	CASSYSPSYEQYF